Below are 23 T cell receptor beta chains sequenced from a single sample in a study of control samples from healthy donors and cancer patients. This table comes from immunoSEQ multiplex PCR, and its TCRdb copy is limited to in-frame clones, with some not included. There are roughly 200,000 clones in the sample; just under 95% occur only once, and less than 1.6% lies in the top ten. Source material: blood. All receptors derive from a man over 45 in good health.

The genes are TRBV6-5 and TRBJ1-2; D might be TRBD1 (6 bases). Trimming pared 6 bases from V and 5 bases from J, leaving 13 bases between. The germline CDR1 and CDR2 sequences are MNHEY and SVGAGI. This CDR3 spans 13 amino acids. The CDR3 nucleotides read TGTGCCAGCAGCAGACAGGTCTCTTATGGCTACACCTTC. It yields the protein CASSRQVSYGYTF.

The rearrangement links TRBV6-1 to TRBJ2-7; D gene unclear. This CDR3 has 14 amino acids. Germline CDR1 reads MNHNS; CDR2 reads SASEGT. V gave up 2 bases and J gave up 3 bases, with 11 bases separating them. CDR3 in DNA: TGTGCCAGCAGTGAACAAACAGAAATCTACGAGCAGTACTTC. It is translated as CASSEQTEIYEQYF.

Only one count was recorded for this clone. The chain couples TRBV7-2 to TRBJ1-6, with 11 bases lining up with TRBD1. Per the germline V gene, CDR1 is SGHTA and CDR2 is FQGNSA. The CDR3 is 16 residues long. The V and J ends lost 4 bases and 7 bases, in that order; junction bases with no gene match: 6. CDR3 DNA sequence: TGTGCCAGCAGCTCCCGGACAGGGGGCTTGAATTCACCCCTCCACTTT. Its protein product is CASSSRTGGLNSPLHF.

This clone was seen once. V and J are TRBV11-2 and TRBJ1-1; maybe TRBD1 (5 bases). The length of the CDR3 is 13 residues. Trimming took off 2 bases at V and 7 bases at J, with 11 bases between the two ends. Germline V gene data show CDR1 as SGHAT and CDR2 as FQNNGV. CDR3 nucleotide sequence: TGTGCCAGCAGCTTATTTGATCAGGGTGAAGCTTTCTTT. It translates to CASSLFDQGEAFF.

The genes are TRBV2 and TRBJ1-3; no definite D call. The V end lost 4 bases, the J end lost 0 bases, and 10 bases lay between the germline ends. Germline CDR1 SNHLY, CDR2 FYNNEI. This CDR3 is built from 15 residues. The CDR3 DNA follows: TGTGCCAGCAGTGGGGCACGGTTCTCTGGAAACACCATATATTTT. Translating gives CASSGARFSGNTIYF.

This rearrangement joins TRBV4-1 to TRBJ1-1; perhaps TRBD1 as D (5 bases). The germline V gene encodes CDR1 MGHRA and CDR2 YSYEKL. CDR3 size: 14 residues. The V end was cut by 3 bases, the J end by 3 bases, with 11 bases between. CDR3 sequence reads: CASSHDLGHTEAFF. Here the CDR3 DNA reads TGCGCCAGCAGCCACGACCTGGGACACACTGAAGCTTTCTTT.

The rearrangement uses TRBV11-3 and TRBJ2-5; TRBD1 matches at 9 bases. The germline gives CDR1 SGHNT, CDR2 YENEEA. The V segment lost 5 bases and the J segment 0 bases; nucleotides outside the gene matches: 7. CDR3 length equals 16 residues. CDR3 bases: TGTGCCAGCAGCCCTGGGACAGGGCGCTACCAAGAGACCCAGTACTTC. Its translation is CASSPGTGRYQETQYF.

This clone showed up just once. This chain uses TRBV5-1 with TRBJ1-5; TRBD1 is a possible D gene (5 bases). Trimming pared 3 bases from V and 10 bases from J, leaving 17 bases between. The CDR3 extends over 14 amino acids. Germline V gene data show CDR1 as SGHRS and CDR2 as YFSETQ. The DNA for the CDR3 is TGCGCCAGCAGCTCCGGGGCAGGAAATCTTCCCCAGCATTTT. Translation gives CASSSGAGNLPQHF.

The rearrangement joins TRBV12-3 or TRBV12-4 to TRBJ1-5, with a weak D call TRBD1 (5 bases). This CDR3 comprises 13 residues. The V end lost 5 bases, the J end lost 7 bases, and 12 bases lay between the germline ends. This chain's CDR3 is CASSHGTRQPQHF. CDR3 DNA: TGTGCCAGCAGTCACGGGACGCGACAGCCCCAGCATTTT.

CDR3 region: CASEKNRATEAFF. CDR3 coding DNA: TGTGCCAGTGAGAAGAACAGAGCTACTGAAGCTTTCTTT. The chain has TRBV19 and TRBJ1-1; D gene unclear. The CDR3 contains 13 residues. The V end lost 8 bases, the J end lost 5 bases, and 15 bases lay between the germline ends. Germline-derived CDR1 and CDR2 are LNHDA and SQIVND (reference sequence).

The gene calls are TRBV5-1 and TRBJ1-2; 8 nucleotides match TRBD1. There are 15 residues in the CDR3. Trimming at V came to 4 bases and at J to 4 bases, leaving 9 bases not matched to a gene. Per the germline V gene, CDR1 is SGHRS and CDR2 is YFSETQ. The chain's CDR3 is CASSPWTGSRYGYTF. The CDR3 DNA follows: TGCGCCAGCAGCCCATGGACAGGGTCACGCTATGGCTACACCTTC.

This sequence joins TRBV27 and TRBJ1-1, with D hard to call. V lost 2 bases to trimming and J lost 5 bases, with 18 bases between them. The CDR3 totals 16 residues. CDR1 MNHEY and CDR2 SMNVEV come from the germline V gene (reference sequence). CDR3 amino acids: CASSLEAWYGRTEAFF. Here the CDR3 DNA reads TGTGCCAGCAGTTTAGAGGCGTGGTATGGGAGAACTGAAGCTTTCTTT.

V usage is TRBV9 and J usage is TRBJ1-5; D perhaps matches TRBD1 (5 bases). Germline V gene data show CDR1 as SGDLS and CDR2 as YYNGEE. The CDR3 length is 17 residues. Trimming removed 0 bases at V and 7 bases at J, with 20 bases between. Written as DNA, the CDR3 is TGTGCCAGCAGCGTAGGAAGGGACCGTATTCCGAACCAGCCCCAGCATTTT. Its protein product is CASSVGRDRIPNQPQHF.

The J gene is TRBJ2-7, the V gene TRBV5-1; D is ambiguous. V lost 4 bases to trimming and J lost 4 bases, with 12 bases between them. Germline-derived CDR1 and CDR2 are SGHRS and YFSETQ. The CDR3 consists of 13 residues. The CDR3 spells CASSPGLGYEQYV. In DNA, the CDR3 is TGCGCCAGCAGCCCGGGTTTGGGTTACGAGCAGTACGTC.

The genes are TRBV30 and TRBJ1-2, with D possibly TRBD1 on 6 matching bases. The CDR3 has 15 amino acids. Germline lookup yields CDR1 GTSNPN and CDR2 SVGIG (reference sequence). V lost 0 bases to trimming and J lost 4 bases, with 15 bases between them. CDR3 bases: TGTGCCTGGAGTGTAGGGGGGTTGGTGGGCTATGGCTACACCTTC. Its protein is CAWSVGGLVGYGYTF.

V usage is TRBV9 and J usage is TRBJ2-6; D is possibly TRBD1 (6 bases). The V end lost 1 base, the J end lost 4 bases, and 27 bases lay between the germline ends. The CDR3 totals 21 residues. Looked up from germline, CDR1 is SGDLS and CDR2 is YYNGEE. CDR3 region: CASSVIDGVGQQRDGANVLTF. In DNA form, the CDR3 reads TGTGCCAGCAGCGTAATCGACGGTGTCGGACAGCAAAGAGACGGGGCCAACGTCCTGACTTTC.

The rearrangement links TRBV7-2 to TRBJ2-1; 10 bases match TRBD2. Germline CDR1 SGHTA, CDR2 FQGNSA. V lost 3 bases and J lost 6; bases outside the gene matches: 5. This CDR3 has 15 residues. The CDR3, as DNA: TGTGCCAGCAGCTTCCCACAGCGGGGGGGCAATGAGCAGTTCTTC. Amino acid sequence: CASSFPQRGGNEQFF.

The V gene is TRBV29-1, the J gene TRBJ2-5; D is perhaps TRBD2 (6 bases). Germline V gene data show CDR1 as SQVTM and CDR2 as ANQGSEA. Trimming removed 4 bases at V and 9 bases at J, with 15 bases between. This CDR3 has 12 amino acids. CDR3 protein: CSVAGWEAAQYF. The DNA for the CDR3 is TGCAGCGTTGCCGGATGGGAGGCGGCCCAGTACTTC.

This clone has just a few counts. The identical CDR3 is also encoded by other nucleotide sequences in the sample. This rearrangement joins TRBV5-1 to TRBJ1-2, with D perhaps matching TRBD1 (5 bases). Trimming removed 0 bases at V and 5 bases at J, with 11 bases between. The CDR3 is made up of 14 amino acids. CDR1 is SGHRS, CDR2 YFSETQ, per germline. The DNA for the CDR3 is TGCGCCAGCAGCTTGGGAGGGGTAGGATATGGCTACACCTTC. This encodes CASSLGGVGYGYTF.

The chain uses TRBV5-8 and TRBJ1-1; D unresolved. Germline V gives CDR1 SGHTS, CDR2 YDEGEE. Trimming removed 0 bases at V and 2 bases at J, with 5 bases between. The CDR3 sequence is 13 residues long. CDR3 sequence (DNA): TGTGCCAGCAGCTTGGGGGGAAACACTGAAGCTTTCTTT. Amino acid sequence: CASSLGGNTEAFF.

This chain uses TRBV5-1 with TRBJ1-3, with D possibly matching TRBD1 (5 bases). The ends were cut back, 1 base at V and 4 bases at J, with 9 bases in the middle. The CDR3 runs 14 residues. Germline loops: CDR1 SGHRS, CDR2 YFSETQ. CDR3 amino acids: CASSLRAGGNTIYF. DNA for the CDR3: TGCGCCAGCAGCTTGAGGGCAGGGGGAAACACCATATATTTT.

J is TRBJ1-2 and V is TRBV9; TRBD1 might be the D (5 bases). Germline V gene data show CDR1 as SGDLS and CDR2 as YYNGEE. The V and J ends lost 4 bases and 4 bases respectively, with 11 bases between them. The CDR3 spans 13 residues. CDR3 loop: CASSQGGIYGYTF. For the CDR3, the DNA is TGTGCCAGCAGCCAGGGCGGGATCTATGGCTACACCTTC.

The chain recombines TRBV7-2 with TRBJ1-4, with a possible D match to TRBD1 (6 bases). The CDR3 is 15 amino acids. V shed 0 bases and J shed 8 bases, with 13 bases lying between them. CDR1 SGHTA and CDR2 FQGNSA come from the germline V gene. CDR3 residues: CASSLALAGEEKLFF. The CDR3 DNA reads TGTGCCAGCAGCTTAGCGCTGGCAGGGGAGGAAAAACTGTTTTTT.